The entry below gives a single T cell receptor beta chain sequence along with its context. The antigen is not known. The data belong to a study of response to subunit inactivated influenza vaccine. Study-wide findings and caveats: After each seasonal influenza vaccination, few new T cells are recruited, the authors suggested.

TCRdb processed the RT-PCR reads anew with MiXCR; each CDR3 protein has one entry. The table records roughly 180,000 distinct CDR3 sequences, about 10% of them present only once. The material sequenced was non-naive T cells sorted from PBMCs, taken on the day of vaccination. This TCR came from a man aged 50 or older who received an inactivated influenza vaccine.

In DNA, the CDR3 is TGTGCCAGCAGTGAATATAGAGGGGGCAGAACTGAAGCTTTCTTT. Translated, it gives CASSEYRGGRTEAFF. The chain combines TRBV25-1 with TRBJ1-1; 7 nucleotides align to TRBD1. Germline CDR1 reads MGHDK; CDR2 reads SYGVNS. This CDR3 is 15 amino acids long. The J segment lost 5 bases and the V segment lost 0 bases, leaving 6 bases of the junction unmatched.